This T cell receptor beta chain is drawn from a study of blood T cell repertoires in COVID-19. Study summary: The United States, Italy and Spain supplied acute and convalescent COVID-19 samples. From T cells, B-cell-depleted T cells, or PBMCs came the material, which was cDNA or gDNA.

Original processing methods: For nucleated cells, counts were estimated from reference gene primer amplification. Generated by immunoSEQ multiplex PCR, the TCRdb table keeps only in-frame clones and is missing some. V, J and clone size are taken as reported in that table, and D and trimming were inferred from the DNA itself. The table has roughly 77,000 clones, 77% seen once; the top ten hold over 9.5%. The clonotype originates from a human donor in a cohort sampled during active COVID-19. Sequenced material: peripheral blood.

The CDR3 DNA reads as TGCGCCAGCAGCTTGGCCCTTGCAGGGCGAGGCTACGAGCAGTACTTC. This codes for CASSLALAGRGYEQYF. The chain joins TRBV5-1 to TRBJ2-7, with D perhaps matching TRBD1 (5 bases). Trimming removed 0 bases from V and 3 bases from J, with 16 bases in between. The CDR3 runs to 16 residues. Germline V lookup: CDR1 SGHRS, CDR2 YFSETQ.